What follows describes a single T cell receptor (beta chain). Generated by immunoSEQ multiplex PCR, the TCRdb table keeps only in-frame clones and is missing some. Seen here are 57,000 or so clones, around 94% observed once, and the top ten hold about 2.1%. The sample belongs to a study of cytomegalovirus exposure and HLA in healthy donors. The overall study: The same platform was used for the 120 or so validation repertoires as for the 650 to 800 first-cohort repertoires, as reported in a later analysis.

The CDR3 loop spans 15 amino acids. V shed 4 bases, J shed 4 bases, and the junction held 6 bases outside the gene matches. The germline V gene has CDR1 SGHRS and CDR2 YFSETQ. Sequencing used PBMCs. The J gene is TRBJ1-5, the V gene TRBV5-1, with TRBD1 matching 9 bases. The clonotype comes from a man younger than 35 in good health and CMV-seronegative. This CDR3 is CASSPGTGQNQPQHF. CDR3 coding DNA: TGCGCCAGCAGCCCGGGGACAGGGCAAAATCAGCCCCAGCATTTT. The variable domain in full, completed from reference TRBV5-1 and TRBJ1-5, reads KAGVTQTPRYLIKTRGQQVTLSCSPISGHRSVSWYQQTPGQGLQFLFEYFSETQRNKGNFPGRFSGRQFSNSRSEMNVSTLELGDSALYLCASSPGTGQNQPQHFGDGTRLSIL.